This entry features one T cell receptor (beta chain) sequence. Its antigen is currently unknown. The PCR contained 60 Vbeta and 13 Jbeta primers. Libraries were prepared by immunoSEQ multiplex PCR; TCRdb keeps only in-frame clonotypes and omits some of them. The sample spans 150,000 or so clones; the ten largest clones claim approximately 1.5%. These data originate in a study of cytomegalovirus exposure and HLA in healthy donors. Findings and limits, study-wide: Researchers reported from a later analysis that most CMV-associated TCR beta chains appeared HLA-restricted.

V was trimmed by 6 bases and J by 1 base, leaving 12 bases between them. In germline, CDR1 is LGHNA, CDR2 YNFKEQ. The CDR3 sequence is 14 residues long. Source material: PBMCs. This clonotype originated in a woman in her forties or fifties in good health and CMV-seronegative. The chain carries TRBV4-2 and TRBJ1-2, with TRBD1 as a possible D gene (6 bases). Here the CDR3 DNA reads TGTGCCAGCAGAGGCCGGGACATTAACTATGGCTACACCTTC. Amino acids: CASRGRDINYGYTF.